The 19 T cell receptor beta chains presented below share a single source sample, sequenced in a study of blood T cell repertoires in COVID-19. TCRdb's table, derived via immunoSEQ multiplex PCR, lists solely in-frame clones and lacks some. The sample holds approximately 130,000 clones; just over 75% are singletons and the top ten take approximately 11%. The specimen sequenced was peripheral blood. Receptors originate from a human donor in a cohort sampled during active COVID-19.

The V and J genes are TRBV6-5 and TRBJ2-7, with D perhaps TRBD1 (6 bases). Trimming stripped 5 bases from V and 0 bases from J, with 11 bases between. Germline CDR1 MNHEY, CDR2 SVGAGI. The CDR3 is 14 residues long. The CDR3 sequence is CASSRGHPSYEQYF. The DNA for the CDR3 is TGTGCCAGCAGTCGGGGACACCCCTCCTACGAGCAGTACTTC.

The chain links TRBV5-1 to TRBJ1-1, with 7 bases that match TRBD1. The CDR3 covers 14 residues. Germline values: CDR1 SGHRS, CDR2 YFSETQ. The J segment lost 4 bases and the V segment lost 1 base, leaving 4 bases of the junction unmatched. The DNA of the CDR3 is TGCGCCAGCAGCTTGCGAGGGGGCAGCACTGAAGCTTTCTTT. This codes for CASSLRGGSTEAFF.

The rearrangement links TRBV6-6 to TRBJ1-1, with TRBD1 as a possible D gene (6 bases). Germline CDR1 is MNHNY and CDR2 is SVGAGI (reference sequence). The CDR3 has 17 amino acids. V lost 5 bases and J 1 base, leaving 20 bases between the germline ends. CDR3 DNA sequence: TGTGCCAGCAGTCCATACCCCGGCAGGGGAGAGAACACTGAAGCTTTCTTT. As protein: CASSPYPGRGENTEAFF.

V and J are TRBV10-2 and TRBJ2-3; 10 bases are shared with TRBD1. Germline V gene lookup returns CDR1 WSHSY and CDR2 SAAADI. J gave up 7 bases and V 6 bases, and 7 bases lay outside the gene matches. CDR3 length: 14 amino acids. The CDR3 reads CASRPGQGPHTQYF. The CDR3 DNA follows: TGCGCCAGCAGGCCGGGACAGGGGCCACATACGCAGTATTTT.

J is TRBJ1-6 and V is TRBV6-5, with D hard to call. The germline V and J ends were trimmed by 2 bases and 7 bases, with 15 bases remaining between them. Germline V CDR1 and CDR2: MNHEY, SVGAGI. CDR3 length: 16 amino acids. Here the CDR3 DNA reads TGTGCCAGCAGTTACGAGTGGCAGGTTGGAAATTCACCCCTCCACTTT. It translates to CASSYEWQVGNSPLHF.

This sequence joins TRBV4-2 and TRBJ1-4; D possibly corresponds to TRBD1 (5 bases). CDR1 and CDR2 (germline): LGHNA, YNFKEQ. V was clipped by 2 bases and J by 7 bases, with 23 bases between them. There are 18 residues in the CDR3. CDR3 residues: CASSQLGVAASGGEKLFF. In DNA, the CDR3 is TGTGCCAGCAGCCAACTAGGGGTGGCAGCTTCGGGGGGTGAAAAACTGTTTTTT.

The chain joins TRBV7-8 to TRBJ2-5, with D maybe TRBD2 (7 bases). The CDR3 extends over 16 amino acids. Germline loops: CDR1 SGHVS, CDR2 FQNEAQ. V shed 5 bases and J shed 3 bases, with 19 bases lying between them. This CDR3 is CASSPFGGGLKETQYF. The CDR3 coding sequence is TGTGCCAGCAGCCCTTTTGGGGGGGGCTTGAAAGAGACCCAGTACTTC.

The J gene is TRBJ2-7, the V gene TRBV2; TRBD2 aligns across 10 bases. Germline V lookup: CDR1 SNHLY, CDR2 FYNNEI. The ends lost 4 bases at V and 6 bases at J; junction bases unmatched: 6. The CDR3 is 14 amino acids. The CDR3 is CASSASQRGGEQYF. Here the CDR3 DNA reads TGTGCCAGCAGTGCTTCCCAGCGGGGGGGCGAGCAGTACTTC. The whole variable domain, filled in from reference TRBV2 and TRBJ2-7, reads EPEVTQTPSHQVTQMGQEVILRCVPISNHLYFYWYRQILGQKVEFLVSFYNNEISEKSEIFDDQFSVERPDGSNFTLKIRSTKLEDSAMYFCASSASQRGGEQYFGPGTRLTVT.

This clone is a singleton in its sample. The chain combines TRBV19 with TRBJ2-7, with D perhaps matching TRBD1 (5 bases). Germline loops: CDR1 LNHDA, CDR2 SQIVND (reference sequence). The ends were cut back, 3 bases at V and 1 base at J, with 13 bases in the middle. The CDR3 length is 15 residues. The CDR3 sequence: CASSIIWGPSYEQYF. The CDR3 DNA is TGTGCCAGTAGTATTATTTGGGGCCCTTCCTACGAGCAGTACTTC.

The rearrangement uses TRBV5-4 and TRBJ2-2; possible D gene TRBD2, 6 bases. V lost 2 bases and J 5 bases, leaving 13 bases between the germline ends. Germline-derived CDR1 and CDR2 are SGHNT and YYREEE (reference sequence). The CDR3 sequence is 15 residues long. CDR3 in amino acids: CASSFEGGRTGELFF. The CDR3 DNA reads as TGTGCCAGCAGCTTCGAAGGAGGGAGGACCGGGGAGCTGTTTTTT.

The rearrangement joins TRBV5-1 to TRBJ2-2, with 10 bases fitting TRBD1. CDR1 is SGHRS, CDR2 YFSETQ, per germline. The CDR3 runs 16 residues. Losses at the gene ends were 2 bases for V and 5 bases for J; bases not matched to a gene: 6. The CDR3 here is CASSFAGQGGTGELFF. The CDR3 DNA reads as TGCGCCAGCAGCTTCGCCGGACAGGGGGGTACCGGGGAGCTGTTTTTT.

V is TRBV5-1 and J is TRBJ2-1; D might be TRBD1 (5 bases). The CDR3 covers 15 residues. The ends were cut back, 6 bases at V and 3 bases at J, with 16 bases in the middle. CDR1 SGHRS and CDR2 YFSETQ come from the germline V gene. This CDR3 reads CASTSPGSGYNEQFF. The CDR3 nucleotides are TGCGCCAGCACTTCACCAGGGTCGGGCTACAATGAGCAGTTCTTC.

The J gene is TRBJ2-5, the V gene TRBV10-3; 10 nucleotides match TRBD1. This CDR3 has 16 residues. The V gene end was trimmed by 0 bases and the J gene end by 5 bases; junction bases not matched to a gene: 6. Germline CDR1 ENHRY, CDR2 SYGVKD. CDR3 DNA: TGTGCCATCAGTGAGTCGGACAGGGGGTTAAGGGAGACCCAGTACTTC. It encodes CAISESDRGLRETQYF.

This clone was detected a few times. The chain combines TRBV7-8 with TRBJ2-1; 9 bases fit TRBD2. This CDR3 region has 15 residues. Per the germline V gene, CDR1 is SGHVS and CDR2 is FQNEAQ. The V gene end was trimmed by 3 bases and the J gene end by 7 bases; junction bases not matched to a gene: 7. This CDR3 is CASSFGGGARNEQFF. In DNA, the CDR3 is TGTGCCAGCAGCTTCGGCGGGGGGGCACGTAATGAGCAGTTCTTC.

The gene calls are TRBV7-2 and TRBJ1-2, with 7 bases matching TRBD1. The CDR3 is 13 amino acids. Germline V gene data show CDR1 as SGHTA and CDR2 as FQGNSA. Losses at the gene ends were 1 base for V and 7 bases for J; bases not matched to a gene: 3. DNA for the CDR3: TGTGCCAGCAGCTTAGAGGGGGCGCTTGGCTACACCTTC. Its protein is CASSLEGALGYTF.

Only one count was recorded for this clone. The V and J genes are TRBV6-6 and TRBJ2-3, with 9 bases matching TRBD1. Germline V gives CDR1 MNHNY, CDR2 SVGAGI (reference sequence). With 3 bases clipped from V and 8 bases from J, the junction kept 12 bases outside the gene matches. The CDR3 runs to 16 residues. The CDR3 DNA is TGTGCCAGCAGTTATTCGACAGGGGGGGACGTTGCTACGCAGTATTTT. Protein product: CASSYSTGGDVATQYF.

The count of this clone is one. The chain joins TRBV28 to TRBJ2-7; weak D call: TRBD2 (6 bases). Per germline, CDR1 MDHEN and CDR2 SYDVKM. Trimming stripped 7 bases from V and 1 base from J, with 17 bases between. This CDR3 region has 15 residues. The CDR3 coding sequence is TGTGCCAGCACTGGCGGCACCGCGGGGTCCTACGAGCAGTACTTC. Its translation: CASTGGTAGSYEQYF.

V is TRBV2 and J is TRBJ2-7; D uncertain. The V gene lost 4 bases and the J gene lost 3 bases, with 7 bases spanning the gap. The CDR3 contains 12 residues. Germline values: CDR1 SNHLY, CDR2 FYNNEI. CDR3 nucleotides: TGTGCCAGCAGTGGACTGAGCTACGAGCAGTACTTC. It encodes CASSGLSYEQYF.

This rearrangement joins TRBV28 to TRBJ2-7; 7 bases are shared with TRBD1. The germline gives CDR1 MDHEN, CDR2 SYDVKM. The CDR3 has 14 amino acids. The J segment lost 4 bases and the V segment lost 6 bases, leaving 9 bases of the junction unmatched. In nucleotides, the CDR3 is TGTGCCAGCAGAACAGGGGACGAGATTTACGAGCAGTACTTC. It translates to CASRTGDEIYEQYF.